The present entry profiles one T cell receptor (beta chain) with its context. The antigen remains unidentified. These data originate in a study of cytotoxic CD8 clonotypes in ibrutinib-treated CLL. The V end was cut by 0 bases, the J end by 1 base, with 11 bases between. CDR3 length: 15 residues. The germline V gene has CDR1 SGHKS and CDR2 YYEKEE (reference sequence). Target depth was 1 in 200,000 to 1 in 1 million T cells, about 10x per clonotype. Clones were read by immunoSEQ multiplex PCR, and TCRdb kept only the in-frame ones, dropping some. This sample has 150,000 or so clones, with around 82% found just once. Study results and caveats: Clonality (at baseline) was higher than in age-matched healthy donors and tracked circulating CD8+ T-cell counts.

This sequence joins TRBV5-5 and TRBJ2-7; TRBD1 is a possible D gene (6 bases). The source was PBMCs, collected after 36 months of ibrutinib treatment. The TCR originated in a human donor with chronic lymphocytic leukemia. CDR3 in DNA: TGTGCCAGCAGCTTGGTTGGGGGCTCATCCTACGAGCAGTACTTC. Amino acids: CASSLVGGSSYEQYF.